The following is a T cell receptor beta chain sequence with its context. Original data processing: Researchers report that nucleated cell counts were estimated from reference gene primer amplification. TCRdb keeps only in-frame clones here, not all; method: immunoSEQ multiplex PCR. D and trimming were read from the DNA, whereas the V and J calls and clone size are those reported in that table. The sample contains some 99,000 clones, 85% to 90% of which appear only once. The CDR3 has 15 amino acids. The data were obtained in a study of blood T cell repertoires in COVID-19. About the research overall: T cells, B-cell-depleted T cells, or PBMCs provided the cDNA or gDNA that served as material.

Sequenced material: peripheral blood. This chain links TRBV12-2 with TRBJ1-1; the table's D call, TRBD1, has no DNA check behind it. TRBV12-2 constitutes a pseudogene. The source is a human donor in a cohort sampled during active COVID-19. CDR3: CASRPFDRESTEAFF. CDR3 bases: TGTGCAAGTCGCCCATTTGACAGGGAGAGCACTGAAGCTTTCTTT.